A single T cell receptor (beta chain) is shown here with its context. The antigen is unknown. This sample was included in a study of cytomegalovirus exposure and HLA in healthy donors. Nominal health characterized the donors when sampled, though unrecorded immune exposures were likely. Germline V gives CDR1 MNHEY, CDR2 SMNVEV (reference sequence). Trimming cost V 11 bases and J 3 bases, with 14 bases left between them. The CDR3 spans 13 residues. The PCR made use of 60 Vbeta and 13 Jbeta primers. Libraries were prepared by immunoSEQ multiplex PCR; TCRdb keeps only in-frame clonotypes and omits some of them. The repertoire holds around 38,000 clones, over 65% seen once, with around 20% in the top ten. Findings of the study overall: According to the study, about 180 TCR beta chains were cytomegalovirus-associated.

The sample taken for sequencing was PBMCs. The rearrangement links TRBV27 to TRBJ1-5; D gene uncertain. The origin of this receptor is a man aged 45-65 years in good health and CMV-seropositive. CDR3 region: CAESEAFNQPQHF. The CDR3 DNA sequence: TGTGCCGAATCGGAGGCGTTCAATCAGCCCCAGCATTTT.